The entry below gives a single T cell receptor (beta chain) sequence along with its context. Its antigen is undetermined. This specimen belongs to a study of T cell responses to AZD1222 COVID-19 vaccine. Regarding the study as a whole: Spike-spanning, vaccine-associated CD4 TCRs were dominant at 160-218 and 743-854. All repertoire sampling was performed exclusively after the peak T cell response. Recipients of AZD1222 seropositive at baseline numbered only 5 or 6.

Repertoires were generated with immunoSEQ multiplex PCR, while TCRdb's copy carries only in-frame clones and drops some. The sample holds 85,000 to 90,000 clones; roughly 90% are singletons and the top ten take 2.2%. This receptor was obtained from an adult in good health. Sequenced material: peripheral blood, taken on day 0 of AZD1222 vaccination.

In nucleotides, the CDR3 is TGTGCCAGCACCAAGCTCGGGGTCACCTACGAGCAGTACTTC. Its protein product is CASTKLGVTYEQYF. The J gene is TRBJ2-7, the V gene TRBV7-9, with D possibly TRBD2 on 5 matching bases. With 7 bases removed from V and 2 bases from J, the gap between germline ends came to 15 bases. The CDR3 loop spans 14 amino acids. The germline V gene has CDR1 SEHNR and CDR2 FQNEAQ (reference sequence). The whole variable domain, filled in from reference TRBV7-9 and TRBJ2-7, reads DTGVSQNPRHKITKRGQNVTFRCDPISEHNRLYWYRQTLGQGPEFLTYFQNEAQLEKSRLLSDRFSAERPKGSFSTLEIQRTEQGDSAMYLCASTKLGVTYEQYFGPGTRLTVT.